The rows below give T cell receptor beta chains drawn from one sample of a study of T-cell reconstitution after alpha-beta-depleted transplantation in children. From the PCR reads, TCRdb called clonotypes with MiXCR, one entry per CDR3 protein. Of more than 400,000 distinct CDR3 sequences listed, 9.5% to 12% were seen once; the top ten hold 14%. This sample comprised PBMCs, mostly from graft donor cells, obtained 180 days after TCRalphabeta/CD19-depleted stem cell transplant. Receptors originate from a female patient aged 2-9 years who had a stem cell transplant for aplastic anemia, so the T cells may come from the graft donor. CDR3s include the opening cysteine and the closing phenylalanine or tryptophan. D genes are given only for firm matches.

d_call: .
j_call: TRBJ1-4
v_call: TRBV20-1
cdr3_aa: CSARGAGGVGEKLFF

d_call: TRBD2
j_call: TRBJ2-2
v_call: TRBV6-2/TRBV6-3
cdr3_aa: CASSYNQREIVSTGELFF

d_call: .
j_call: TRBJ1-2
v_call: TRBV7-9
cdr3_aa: CASSLNPRYGYTF

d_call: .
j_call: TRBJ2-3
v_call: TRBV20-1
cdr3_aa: CSATSPLEDTQYF

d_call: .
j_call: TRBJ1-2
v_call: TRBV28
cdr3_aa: CASSDYGYTF

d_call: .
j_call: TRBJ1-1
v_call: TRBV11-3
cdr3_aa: CATRRGNSEAFF

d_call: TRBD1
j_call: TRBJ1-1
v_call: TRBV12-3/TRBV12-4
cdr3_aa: CASSSPLRDRGLSPNTEAFF

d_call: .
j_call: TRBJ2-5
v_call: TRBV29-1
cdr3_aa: CSVEDLLPQGRETQYF

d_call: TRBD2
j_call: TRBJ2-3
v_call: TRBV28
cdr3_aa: CASSLILLWREDADTQYF

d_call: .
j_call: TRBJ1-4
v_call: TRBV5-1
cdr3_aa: CASRRLWGQAAVNEKLFF

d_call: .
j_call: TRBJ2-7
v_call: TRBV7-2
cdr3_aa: CASSWDDVIPYEQYF

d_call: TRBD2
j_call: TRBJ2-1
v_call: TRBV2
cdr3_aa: CASSERASGRVWANEQFF

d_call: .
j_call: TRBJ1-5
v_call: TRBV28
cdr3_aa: CASSLLGHRRNQPQHF

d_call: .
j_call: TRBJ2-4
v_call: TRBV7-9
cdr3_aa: CASSLVLLRVKNIQYF

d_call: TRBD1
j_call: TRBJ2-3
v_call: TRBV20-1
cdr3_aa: CSARDWRQGAAGDTQYF

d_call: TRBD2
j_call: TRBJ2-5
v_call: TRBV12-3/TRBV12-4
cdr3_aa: CASSFLASGPNQETQYF

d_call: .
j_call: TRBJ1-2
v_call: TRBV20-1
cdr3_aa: CSASFRQNGYTF

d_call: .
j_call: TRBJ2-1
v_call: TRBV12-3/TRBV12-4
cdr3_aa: CASSFRHTYNEQFF

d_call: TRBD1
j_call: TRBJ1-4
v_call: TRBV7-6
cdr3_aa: CASSILRDRGEKLFF

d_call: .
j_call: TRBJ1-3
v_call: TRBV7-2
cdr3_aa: CASSFDGQSGNTIYF

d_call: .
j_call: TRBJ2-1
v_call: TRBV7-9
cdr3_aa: CASRLSYNEQFF

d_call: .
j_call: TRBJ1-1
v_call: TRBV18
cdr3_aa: CASSPLQENTEAFF

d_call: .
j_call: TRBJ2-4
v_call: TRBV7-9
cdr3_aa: CASSPTQAGGEGDIQYF

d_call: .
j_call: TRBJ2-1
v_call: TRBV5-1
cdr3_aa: CASSLIENNEQFF

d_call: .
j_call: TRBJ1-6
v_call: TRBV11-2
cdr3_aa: CASSSTGRGNSPLHF

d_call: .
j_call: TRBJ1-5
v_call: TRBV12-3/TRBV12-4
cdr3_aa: CASRQSYSNQPQHF

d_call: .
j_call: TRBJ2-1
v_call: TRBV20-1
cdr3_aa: CSARSPGRVVNEQFF

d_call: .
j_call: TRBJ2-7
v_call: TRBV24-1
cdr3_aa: CATSDLSEQYF

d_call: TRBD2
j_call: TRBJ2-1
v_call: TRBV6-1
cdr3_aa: CASRAGGMNEQFF

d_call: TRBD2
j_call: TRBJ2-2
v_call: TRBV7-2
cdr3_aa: CASSRQTSGGATGELFF

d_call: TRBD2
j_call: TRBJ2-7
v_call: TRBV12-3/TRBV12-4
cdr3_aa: CASSHPGLMPEQYF

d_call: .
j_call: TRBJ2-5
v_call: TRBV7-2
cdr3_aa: CASRAGTLQETQYF

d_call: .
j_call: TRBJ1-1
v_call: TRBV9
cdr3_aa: CASSVVSSLNTEAFF